This T cell receptor beta chain comes out of a study of OX40 agonist ivuxolimab in advanced cancers. The overall study: Every 2 weeks, patients got intravenous ivuxolimab at one of six dose levels (0.01-10 mg/kg). Earlier treatment with anti-PD-1, anti-PD-L1 or anti-CTLA-4 was permitted, and over 35% had received some.

Repertoires were generated with immunoSEQ multiplex PCR, while TCRdb's copy carries only in-frame clones and drops some. The data contain 45,000 to 55,000 clones, 88% of them singletons. V trimming: 2 bases; J trimming: 3 bases; junction bases outside the gene matches: 3. The CDR3 consists of 15 residues. Germline V gene data show CDR1 as MNHNS and CDR2 as SASEGT. The sequence was collected from an adult with an advanced solid tumor such as melanoma, head and neck, liver or kidney cancer. Sequenced material: CD4+ or CD8+ T cells sorted from blood, taken in a trial of the OX40 agonist ivuxolimab. This chain links TRBV6-1 with TRBJ2-3; 9 positions match TRBD1. In nucleotides, the CDR3 is TGTGCCAGCAGTGAATACAGGGGGCGAACAGATACGCAGTATTTT. Translating gives CASSEYRGRTDTQYF.